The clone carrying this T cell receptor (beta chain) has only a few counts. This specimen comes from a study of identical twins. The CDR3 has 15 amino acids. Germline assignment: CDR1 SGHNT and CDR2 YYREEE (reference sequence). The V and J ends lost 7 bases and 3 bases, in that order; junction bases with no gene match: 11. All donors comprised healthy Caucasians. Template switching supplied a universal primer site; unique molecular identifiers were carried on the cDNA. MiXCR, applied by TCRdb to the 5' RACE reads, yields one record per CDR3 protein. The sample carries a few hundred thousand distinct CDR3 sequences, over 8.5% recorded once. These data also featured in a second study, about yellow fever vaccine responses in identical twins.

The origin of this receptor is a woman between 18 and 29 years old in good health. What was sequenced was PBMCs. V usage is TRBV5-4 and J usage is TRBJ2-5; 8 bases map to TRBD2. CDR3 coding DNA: TGTGCCAGCCGCCCTTTTGGGCGGGGGGAAGAGACCCAGTACTTC. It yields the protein CASRPFGRGEETQYF.